This record concerns one T cell receptor beta chain sequence. Its antigen is unknown. These data come from a study of CD8+ T cells in alopecia areata. Whole-study findings and limits: Tissue-resident alphabeta T cells belonging to normal skin likewise get sequenced within scalp specimens.

RNA, once extracted, was reverse transcribed into cDNA for use as the sequencing template. The protocol was immunoSEQ multiplex PCR, while the TCRdb copy is restricted to in-frame clones and leaves out a portion. Seen here are more than 95,000 clones, 55% observed once, and the top ten hold around 9%. Between the trimmed V and J ends, which lost 6 bases and 7 bases, there was a span of 9 bases. CDR1 is SNHLY and CDR2 is FYNNEI in the germline V gene. This CDR3 is 12 amino acids long. The sequenced sample consisted of CD4+ T cells sorted from blood. The sequence was obtained from a human donor in good health. The chain links TRBV2 to TRBJ2-2; no definite D call. CDR3 in amino acids: CASSLGSGELFF. CDR3 coding DNA: TGTGCCAGCAGCTTAGGAAGCGGGGAGCTGTTTTTT.